This T cell receptor (beta chain) was documented in a study of T cell responses to AZD1222 COVID-19 vaccine. This CDR3 comprises 18 residues. The V segment lost 4 bases and the J segment 1 base; nucleotides outside the gene matches: 8. Germline lookup yields CDR1 SGHNT and CDR2 YENEEA. The data were produced by immunoSEQ multiplex PCR, yet TCRdb's version contains in-frame clones alone and is incomplete. Counted here are approximately 110,000 clones, 90% to 95% occurring once; the ten biggest clones make up over 6.5%. The chain uses TRBV11-3 and TRBJ2-2; 11 bases are a match to TRBD2. Source: peripheral blood, taken on day 0 of AZD1222 vaccination. The receptor's source is an adult in good health. The CDR3 DNA follows: TGTGCCAGCAGCTCCAGACTAGCGGGATTAGGGAACACCGGGGAGCTGTTTTTT. Residues: CASSSRLAGLGNTGELFF.